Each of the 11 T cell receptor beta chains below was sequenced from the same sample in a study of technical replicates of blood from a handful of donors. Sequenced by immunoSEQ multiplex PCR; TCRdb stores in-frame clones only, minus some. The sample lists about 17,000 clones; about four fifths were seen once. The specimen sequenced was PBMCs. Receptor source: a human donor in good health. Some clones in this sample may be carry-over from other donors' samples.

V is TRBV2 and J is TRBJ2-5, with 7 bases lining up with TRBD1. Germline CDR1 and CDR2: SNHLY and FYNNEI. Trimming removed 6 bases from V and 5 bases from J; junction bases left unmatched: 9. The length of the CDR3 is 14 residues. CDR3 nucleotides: TGTGCCAGCAGCATACAGGGGTCGGGGGAGACCCAGTACTTC. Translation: CASSIQGSGETQYF. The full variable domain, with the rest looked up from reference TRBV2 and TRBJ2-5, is EPEVTQTPSHQVTQMGQEVILRCVPISNHLYFYWYRQILGQKVEFLVSFYNNEISEKSEIFDDQFSVERPDGSNFTLKIRSTKLEDSAMYFCASSIQGSGETQYFGPGTRLLVL.

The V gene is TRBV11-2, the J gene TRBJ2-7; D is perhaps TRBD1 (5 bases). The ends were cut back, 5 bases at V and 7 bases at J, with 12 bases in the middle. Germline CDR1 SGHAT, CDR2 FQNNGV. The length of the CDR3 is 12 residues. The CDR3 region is CASSPGFREQYF. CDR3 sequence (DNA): TGTGCCAGCAGCCCAGGGTTTCGGGAGCAGTACTTC.

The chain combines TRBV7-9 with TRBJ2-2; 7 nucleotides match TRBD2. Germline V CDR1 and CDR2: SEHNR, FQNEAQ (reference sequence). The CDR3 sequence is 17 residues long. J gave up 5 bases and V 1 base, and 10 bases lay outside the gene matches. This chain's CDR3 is CASSLELRRERTGELFF. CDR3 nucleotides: TGTGCCAGCAGCTTAGAGCTGAGGCGGGAGAGGACCGGGGAGCTGTTTTTT.

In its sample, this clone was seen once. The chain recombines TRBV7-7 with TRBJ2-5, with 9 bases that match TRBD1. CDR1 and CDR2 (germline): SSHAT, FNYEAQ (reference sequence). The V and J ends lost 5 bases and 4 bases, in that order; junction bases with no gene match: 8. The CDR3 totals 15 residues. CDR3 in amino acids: CASSPTGGGRETQYF. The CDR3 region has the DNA TGTGCCAGCAGCCCAACAGGGGGCGGGCGAGAGACCCAGTACTTC.

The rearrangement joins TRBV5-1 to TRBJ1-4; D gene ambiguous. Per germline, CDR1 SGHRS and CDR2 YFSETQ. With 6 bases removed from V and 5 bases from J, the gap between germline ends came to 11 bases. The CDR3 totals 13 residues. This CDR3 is CASTRGNNEKLFF. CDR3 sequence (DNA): TGCGCCAGCACCCGGGGTAACAATGAAAAACTGTTTTTT. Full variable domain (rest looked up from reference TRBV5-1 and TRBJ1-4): KAGVTQTPRYLIKTRGQQVTLSCSPISGHRSVSWYQQTPGQGLQFLFEYFSETQRNKGNFPGRFSGRQFSNSRSEMNVSTLELGDSALYLCASTRGNNEKLFFGSGTQLSVL.

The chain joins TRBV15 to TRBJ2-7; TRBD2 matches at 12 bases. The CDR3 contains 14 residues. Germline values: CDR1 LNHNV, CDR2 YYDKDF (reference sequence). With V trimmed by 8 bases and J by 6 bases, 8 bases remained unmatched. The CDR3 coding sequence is TGTGCCACCGCCCGACTAGCGGGAGTAGTCGAGCAGTACTTC. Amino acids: CATARLAGVVEQYF.

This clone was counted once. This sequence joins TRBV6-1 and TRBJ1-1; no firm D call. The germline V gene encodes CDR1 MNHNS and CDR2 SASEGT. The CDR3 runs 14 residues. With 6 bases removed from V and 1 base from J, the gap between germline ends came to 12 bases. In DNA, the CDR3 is TGTGCCAGCAGCTGGCCTCGACAGAACACTGAAGCTTTCTTT. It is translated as CASSWPRQNTEAFF.

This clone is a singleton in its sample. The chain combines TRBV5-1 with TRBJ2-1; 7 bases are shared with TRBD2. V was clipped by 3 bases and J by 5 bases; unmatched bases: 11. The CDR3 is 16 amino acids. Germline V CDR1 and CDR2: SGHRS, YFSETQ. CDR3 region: CASSSPGLVTNNEQFF. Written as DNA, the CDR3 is TGCGCCAGCAGCTCCCCCGGACTAGTCACCAACAATGAGCAGTTCTTC.

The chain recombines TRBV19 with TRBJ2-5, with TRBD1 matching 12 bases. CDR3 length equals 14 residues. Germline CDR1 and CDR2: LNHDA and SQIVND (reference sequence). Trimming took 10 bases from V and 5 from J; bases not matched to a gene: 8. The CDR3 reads CATYGTGGRETQYF. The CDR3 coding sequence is TGTGCCACTTACGGGACAGGGGGCCGGGAGACCCAGTACTTC.

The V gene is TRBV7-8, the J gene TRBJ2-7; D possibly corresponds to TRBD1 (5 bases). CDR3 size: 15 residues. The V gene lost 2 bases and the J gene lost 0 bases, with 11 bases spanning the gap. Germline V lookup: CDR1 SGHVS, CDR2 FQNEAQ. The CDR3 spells CASSLFQGSSYEQYF. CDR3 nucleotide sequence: TGTGCCAGCAGCTTATTTCAGGGTAGCTCCTACGAGCAGTACTTC.

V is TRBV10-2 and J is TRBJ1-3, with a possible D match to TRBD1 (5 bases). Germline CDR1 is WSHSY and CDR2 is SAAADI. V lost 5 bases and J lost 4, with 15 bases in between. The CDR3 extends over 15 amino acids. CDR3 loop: CASSHGWAGGNTIYF. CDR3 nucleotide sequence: TGCGCCAGCAGTCATGGGTGGGCAGGGGGAAACACCATATATTTT.